What follows is one T cell receptor (beta chain) and its context. The PCR was carried out with 60 Vbeta primers and 13 Jbeta primers. This table comes from immunoSEQ multiplex PCR, and its TCRdb copy is limited to in-frame clones, with some not included. Here the sample spans some 130,000 clones, 77% being singletons. The data were obtained in a study of cytomegalovirus exposure and HLA in healthy donors. Germline V lookup: CDR1 MDHEN, CDR2 SYDVKM. The CDR3 runs to 13 residues. Trimming took off 3 bases at V and 2 bases at J, with 8 bases between the two ends. Source material: PBMCs. This sequence joins TRBV28 and TRBJ2-7, with a possible D match to TRBD1 (5 bases). This clonotype was sampled from a male donor in good health and CMV-seropositive. Here the CDR3 DNA reads TGTGCCAGCAGTTTTACAGGCCCCTACGAGCAGTACTTC. Translation gives CASSFTGPYEQYF.